This entry describes one TCR beta chain. Antigen unknown. The CDR3 spans 12 residues. Trimming pared 4 bases from V and 7 bases from J, leaving 8 bases between. CDR1 is MGHDK, CDR2 SYGVNS, per germline. The sample originates from a study of T cell responses to AZD1222 COVID-19 vaccine. Using immunoSEQ multiplex PCR, the repertoire was profiled, and TCRdb retains in-frame clones only, with some absent. Among 160,000 or so clones listed, over 75% were seen once. Findings and limits, study-wide: An increase in Spike-specific TCR breadth and depth was observed after two AZD1222 doses.

The receptor was isolated from an adult in good health. Sequenced material: peripheral blood, taken on day 0 of AZD1222 vaccination. This rearrangement joins TRBV25-1 to TRBJ2-1; D uncertain. CDR3 loop: CASSAAINEQFF. For the CDR3, the DNA is TGTGCCAGCAGTGCCGCGATTAATGAGCAGTTCTTC.